A single sample is the source of the 5 T cell receptor beta chains below, sequenced in a study of blood T cells in healthy people across ages. Together with a sample-barcoded 5' primer, a J-beta primer mix was included in a second PCR lasting about 7 to 12 cycles. TCRdb called the 5' RACE reads again in MiXCR, with one record for every CDR3 protein. The table records approximately 800,000 distinct CDR3 sequences, more than 55% of them present only once. The sample consisted of blood. The receptor set was obtained from a man aged 35-49 years in good health.

The CDR3 sequence: CASSPKRGVTQYF. CDR3 nucleotide sequence: TGTGCCAGCAGCCCCAAACGGGGGGTGACGCAGTATTTT. The chain recombines TRBV12-3 or TRBV12-4 with TRBJ2-3, with 7 bases aligning to TRBD2. Trimming at V came to 6 bases and at J to 9 bases, leaving 9 bases not matched to a gene. The CDR3 sequence is 13 residues long.

The CDR3 coding sequence is TGTGCCAGCAGCCCGGGACTAGCGGTGTTCTACGAGCAGTACTTC. Amino acid sequence: CASSPGLAVFYEQYF. This chain joins TRBV13 and TRBJ2-7; 11 bases fit TRBD2. The CDR3 is 15 residues long. The germline V gene has CDR1 PRHDT and CDR2 FYEKMQ (reference sequence). V shed 5 bases, J shed 3 bases, and the junction held 6 bases outside the gene matches.

V gene TRBV7-9 combines with J gene TRBJ1-1; no clear D. CDR1 SEHNR and CDR2 FQNEAQ come from the germline V gene (reference sequence). The CDR3 sequence is 14 residues long. Trimming removed 5 bases from V and 1 base from J, with 11 bases in between. The CDR3: CASSQNDGNTEAFF. The CDR3 DNA reads TGTGCCAGCAGCCAAAACGACGGGAACACTGAAGCTTTCTTT.

For the CDR3, the DNA is TGTGCCAGCATCGGGACTAGCGGGAAAGAGACCCAGTACTTC. It codes for CASIGTSGKETQYF. The gene calls are TRBV7-9 and TRBJ2-7; 13 bases agree with TRBD2. The end of the DNA fits TRBJ2-5 better, so the J call may be wrong. CDR1 and CDR2 (germline): SEHNR, FQNEAQ (reference sequence). CDR3 length: 14 residues.

The chain is built from TRBV24-1 and TRBJ1-2; TRBD1 matches 9 bases. This CDR3 has 14 amino acids. Germline CDR1 and CDR2: KGHDR and SFDVKD. Trimming took 2 bases from V and 7 from J; bases not matched to a gene: 4. Here the CDR3 DNA reads TGTGCCACCAGTGATTGGACAGGGGACTCTGGCTACACCTTC. It codes for CATSDWTGDSGYTF.